One sample yielded the 6 T cell receptor beta chains listed below, sequenced in a study of shared clonotypes between healthy human individuals. Naive CD8 cells were CD45RO-negative, positively selected for CCR7, excluding terminally differentiated effector memory CD45RA+ cells. Sequenced by immunoSEQ multiplex PCR; TCRdb stores in-frame clones only, minus some. The sample has about 2.1 million clones, roughly 91% seen once; the top ten hold about 1.5%. Material for sequencing was naive CD8+ T cells from PBMCs. These receptors were taken from a man aged 18 to 29 in good health. Some clones in this sample may be carry-over from other donors' samples.

The chain employs TRBV6-5 and TRBJ1-1; the D is unclear. CDR3 length: 12 residues. Trimming cost V 6 bases and J 7 bases, with 12 bases left between them. The germline V gene has CDR1 MNHEY and CDR2 SVGAGI. CDR3 loop: CASSTDPREAFF. The CDR3 DNA reads as TGTGCCAGCAGCACGGACCCCCGTGAAGCTTTCTTT.

The V call is TRBV13, the J call TRBJ2-5; D perhaps matches TRBD1 (5 bases). Per germline, CDR1 PRHDT and CDR2 FYEKMQ (reference sequence). V lost 2 bases and J 5 bases, leaving 12 bases between the germline ends. The CDR3 runs to 14 residues. CDR3 residues: CASSLRQTVETQYF. The CDR3 nucleotides are TGTGCCAGCAGCTTAAGACAGACGGTGGAGACCCAGTACTTC. The variable domain in full, with the rest retrieved from reference TRBV13 and TRBJ2-5, is AAGVIQSPRHLIKEKRETATLKCYPIPRHDTVYWYQQGPGQDPQFLISFYEKMQSDKGSIPDRFSAQQFSDYHSELNMSSLELGDSALYFCASSLRQTVETQYFGPGTRLLVL.

This clone was found once. The chain links TRBV28 to TRBJ2-5, with 7 nucleotides matching TRBD1. The end of the DNA fits TRBJ2-7 better, so the J call may be wrong. The germline CDR1 and CDR2 sequences are MDHEN and SYDVKM. The CDR3 has 14 residues. The CDR3 region is CASRPADRSYEQYF. DNA for the CDR3: TGTGCCAGCAGGCCCGCGGACAGGTCCTACGAGCAGTACTTC.

The chain employs TRBV7-9 and TRBJ2-7; D remains unclear. CDR1 is SEHNR and CDR2 is FQNEAQ in the germline V gene (reference sequence). The CDR3 contains 13 residues. V was shortened by 1 base and J by 4 bases, with 8 bases between the two germline ends. For the CDR3, the DNA is TGTGCCAGCAGCTTAGGGGCCGAGTACGAGCAGTACTTC. Amino acid sequence: CASSLGAEYEQYF.

Remarks on this clone: The sample holds other DNA sequences that translate to the same CDR3. The chain links TRBV11-2 to TRBJ1-1; TRBD1 matches 8 bases. Germline lookup yields CDR1 SGHAT and CDR2 FQNNGV. The CDR3 is made up of 15 amino acids. V was pared by 1 base and J by 2 bases, with 3 bases of the junction left unmatched. CDR3 sequence: CASSLGAGGNTEAFF. DNA for the CDR3: TGTGCCAGCAGCTTAGGTGCAGGGGGCAACACTGAAGCTTTCTTT.

This sequence joins TRBV9 and TRBJ2-7; D gene uncertain. The germline V gene has CDR1 SGDLS and CDR2 YYNGEE. The CDR3 contains 11 residues. Between the trimmed V and J ends, which lost 0 bases and 5 bases, there was a span of 3 bases. This CDR3 reads CASSVGNEQYF. In DNA form, the CDR3 reads TGTGCCAGCAGCGTAGGTAACGAGCAGTACTTC.